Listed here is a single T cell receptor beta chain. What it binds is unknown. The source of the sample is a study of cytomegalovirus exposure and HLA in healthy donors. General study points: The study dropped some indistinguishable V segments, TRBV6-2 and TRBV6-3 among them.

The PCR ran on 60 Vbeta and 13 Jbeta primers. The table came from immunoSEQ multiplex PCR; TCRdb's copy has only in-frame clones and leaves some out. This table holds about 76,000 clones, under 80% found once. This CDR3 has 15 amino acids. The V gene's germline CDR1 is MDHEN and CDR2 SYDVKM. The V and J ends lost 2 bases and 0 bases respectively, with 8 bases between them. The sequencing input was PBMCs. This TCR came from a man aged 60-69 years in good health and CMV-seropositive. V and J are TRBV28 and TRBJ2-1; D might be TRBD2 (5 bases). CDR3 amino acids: CASSLTGSSYNEQFF. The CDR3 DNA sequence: TGTGCCAGCAGTTTAACGGGGAGCTCCTACAATGAGCAGTTCTTC. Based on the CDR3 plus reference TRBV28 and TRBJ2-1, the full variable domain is DVKVTQSSRYLVKRTGEKVFLECVQDMDHENMFWYRQDPGLGLRLIYFSYDVKMKEKGDIPEGYSVSREKKERFSLILESASTNQTSMYLCASSLTGSSYNEQFFGPGTRLTVL.